A selection of T cell receptor beta chains follows, all from one sample in a study of OX40 agonist ivuxolimab in advanced cancers. This table comes from immunoSEQ multiplex PCR, and its TCRdb copy is limited to in-frame clones, with some not included. This table has 14,000 to 15,000 clones, 80% appearing once. Material: CD4+ or CD8+ T cells sorted from blood, obtained in a trial of the OX40 agonist ivuxolimab. All receptors derive from an adult with an advanced solid tumor such as melanoma, head and neck, liver or kidney cancer. Each CDR3 is given with its conserved first and last residue. D genes are given only for firm matches. A row's size may be missing; if present it is once, few, many or a size class.

J | D | V | size | CDR3 | DNA
TRBJ2-1 | . | TRBV7-9 | . | CASSFPLIARFNPYNEQFF | TGTGCCAGCAGCTTCCCCCTGATTGCTCGATTTAACCCGTACAATGAGCAGTTCTTC
TRBJ2-7 | TRBD2 | TRBV4-1 | . | CASSHTSGSYEQYF | TGCGCCAGCAGCCATACTAGCGGGAGTTACGAGCAGTACTTC
TRBJ1-5 | . | TRBV9 | . | CASSVDGGSNQPQHF | TGTGCCAGCAGCGTAGACGGGGGTTCGAATCAGCCCCAGCATTTT
TRBJ2-1 | . | TRBV27 | . | CASSFGASAYNEQFF | TGTGCCAGCAGTTTCGGGGCCTCGGCCTACAATGAGCAGTTCTTC
TRBJ2-2 | . | TRBV5-4 | . | CASSFWAGELFF | TGTGCCAGCAGCTTCTGGGCCGGGGAGCTGTTTTTT
TRBJ2-1 | . | TRBV27 | once | CASRPGLGRNEQFF | TGTGCCAGCAGACCGGGCCTAGGACGGAATGAGCAGTTCTTC
TRBJ2-1 | . | TRBV5-6 | . | CASSDGGKQFF | TGTGCCAGCAGCGACGGAGGGAAGCAGTTCTTC
TRBJ2-7 | . | TRBV6-5 | . | CASSPLYEQYF | TGTGCCAGCAGTCCACTCTACGAGCAGTACTTC
TRBJ2-5 | . | TRBV11-2 | . | CASSLGLWETQYF | TGTGCCAGCAGCTTAGGACTCTGGGAGACCCAGTACTTC
TRBJ1-2 | TRBD1 | TRBV5-1 | . | CASSLASQGSYGYTF | TGCGCCAGCAGCTTGGCCTCACAGGGGAGCTATGGCTACACCTTC
TRBJ2-7 | TRBD2 | TRBV11-2 | . | CASSQGLAGGTYEQYF | TGTGCCAGCAGCCAGGGACTAGCGGGAGGTACCTACGAGCAGTACTTC
TRBJ2-7 | . | TRBV7-9 | . | CASSLRIRGEQYF | TGTGCCAGCAGCTTAAGGATCAGAGGCGAGCAGTACTTC
TRBJ1-2 | . | TRBV15 | . | CATSRDKPDLAGGYTF | TGTGCCACCAGCAGAGATAAGCCAGACCTAGCGGGTGGCTACACCTTC
TRBJ2-7 | TRBD1 | TRBV7-3 | . | CASSPIGQENSYEQYF | TGTGCCAGCAGCCCCATCGGACAGGAAAACTCCTACGAGCAGTACTTC
TRBJ2-1 | TRBD2 | TRBV5-1 | . | CASSLESSGASYNEQFF | TGCGCCAGCAGCTTGGAGAGTAGCGGGGCCTCCTACAATGAGCAGTTCTTC
TRBJ2-2 | . | TRBV2 | . | CASRLGGTGELFF | TGTGCCAGCAGGCTAGGGGGGACCGGGGAGCTGTTTTTT
TRBJ2-3 | . | TRBV5-1 | large | CASSLEQLTRADTQYF | TGCGCCAGCAGCTTGGAACAGTTAACCCGGGCAGATACGCAGTATTTT
TRBJ2-4 | . | TRBV7-9 | . | CASSFGSRTKNIQYF | TGTGCCAGCAGTTTCGGGAGTAGGACCAAAAACATTCAGTACTTC
TRBJ2-2 | TRBD2 | TRBV6-1 | . | CASSGTSGGAGELFF | TGTGCCAGCAGTGGAACTAGCGGGGGAGCCGGGGAGCTGTTTTTT
TRBJ1-1 | . | TRBV28 | . | CASSAGTSTEAFF | TGTGCCAGCAGTGCCGGGACAAGCACTGAAGCTTTCTTT
TRBJ2-1 | TRBD1 | TRBV27 | once | CASSPDRVSSYNEQFF | TGTGCCAGCAGTCCGGACAGGGTTAGCTCCTACAATGAGCAGTTCTTC
TRBJ2-3 | . | TRBV29-1 | . | CSVILDSHTDTQYF | TGCAGCGTTATCCTGGACTCTCACACAGATACGCAGTATTTT
TRBJ1-1 | . | TRBV27 | . | CASSFGGGATFF | .
TRBJ2-5 | TRBD1 | TRBV5-1 | . | CASSLAFHRGPRETQYF | TGCGCCAGCAGCTTGGCCTTTCACAGGGGGCCGCGGGAGACCCAGTACTTC
TRBJ1-4 | . | TRBV6-1 | . | CASSELEGTNEKLFF | TGTGCCAGCAGTGAATTAGAGGGAACTAATGAAAAACTGTTTTTT
TRBJ2-1 | . | TRBV30 | few | CASGPWNNEQFF | TGTGCCTCTGGTCCGTGGAACAATGAGCAGTTCTTC
TRBJ2-1 | . | TRBV7-3 | . | CASSGPSSYNEQFF | TGTGCCAGCAGCGGTCCAAGCTCCTACAATGAGCAGTTCTTC
TRBJ2-1 | . | TRBV15 | . | CATSRERTANNEQFF | TGTGCCACCAGCAGAGAGCGCACAGCTAACAATGAGCAGTTCTTC
TRBJ2-3 | TRBD2 | TRBV28 | . | CASSRSGSTDTQYF | TGTGCCAGCAGTCGTAGCGGGAGTACAGATACGCAGTATTTT
TRBJ2-7 | TRBD1 | TRBV11-2 | . | CASSFISTGPREQYF | TGTGCCAGCAGCTTTATATCGACAGGGCCCAGGGAGCAGTACTTC
TRBJ1-1 | . | TRBV2 | . | CASSEGTAMNTEAFF | TGTGCCAGCAGTGAAGGGACCGCCATGAACACTGAAGCTTTCTTT
TRBJ1-3 | . | TRBV7-9 | . | CASSLGAGSGNTIYF | TGTGCCAGCAGCTTAGGCGCGGGCTCTGGAAACACCATATATTTT
TRBJ2-2 | . | TRBV7-9 | . | CASRAKLAGLKPNTGELFF | TGTGCCAGCAGGGCGAAATTGGCGGGACTTAAACCGAACACCGGGGAGCTGTTTTTT
TRBJ2-1 | TRBD2 | TRBV28 | . | CASSPALAGEWNEQFF | TGTGCCAGCAGTCCCGCGCTAGCGGGAGAATGGAATGAGCAGTTCTTC
TRBJ1-1 | . | TRBV30 | few | CAWEGPLNTEAFF | TGTGCCTGGGAAGGACCCTTGAACACTGAAGCTTTCTTT
TRBJ2-1 | . | TRBV5-1 | few | CASNLGQVGLASDNEQFF | TGCGCCAGCAACTTGGGACAGGTTGGACTAGCGAGTGACAATGAGCAGTTCTTC
TRBJ2-1 | TRBD2 | TRBV10-3 | . | CAISDPGLAGNEQFF | TGTGCCATCAGTGACCCGGGACTAGCAGGCAATGAGCAGTTCTTC
TRBJ2-7 | . | TRBV6-1 | . | CASSERSLSRDLNYEQYF | TGTGCCAGCAGTGAAAGGTCCTTATCTCGCGACCTTAACTACGAGCAGTACTTC
TRBJ1-1 | TRBD1 | TRBV6-6 | . | CASSYSKGAKAFF | TGTGCCAGCAGTTACTCGAAGGGGGCTAAAGCTTTCTTT
TRBJ2-7 | . | TRBV28 | . | CASTEGVWDFEQYF | TGTGCCAGCACCGAAGGGGTATGGGACTTCGAGCAGTACTTC
TRBJ1-2 | TRBD1 | TRBV5-8 | . | CASSLTPGGYGYTF | TGTGCCAGCAGCTTGACCCCAGGGGGCTATGGCTACACCTTC
TRBJ2-7 | . | TRBV28 | . | CASRLGPYEQYF | TGTGCCAGCCGATTGGGGCCCTACGAGCAGTACTTC
TRBJ2-1 | . | TRBV14 | . | CASSQERGGEQFF | TGTGCCAGCAGCCAAGAAAGGGGAGGCGAGCAGTTCTTC
TRBJ2-7 | TRBD2 | TRBV9 | . | CASSAGGVEQYF | TGTGCCAGCAGCGCGGGAGGGGTTGAGCAGTACTTC
TRBJ1-1 | . | TRBV7-8 | . | CASSMGMGTEAFF | TGTGCCAGCAGCATGGGAATGGGCACTGAAGCTTTCTTT
TRBJ2-7 | . | TRBV4-2 | . | CASSRGGGDTYEQYF | TGTGCCAGCAGCCGAGGCGGGGGCGATACCTACGAGCAGTACTTC